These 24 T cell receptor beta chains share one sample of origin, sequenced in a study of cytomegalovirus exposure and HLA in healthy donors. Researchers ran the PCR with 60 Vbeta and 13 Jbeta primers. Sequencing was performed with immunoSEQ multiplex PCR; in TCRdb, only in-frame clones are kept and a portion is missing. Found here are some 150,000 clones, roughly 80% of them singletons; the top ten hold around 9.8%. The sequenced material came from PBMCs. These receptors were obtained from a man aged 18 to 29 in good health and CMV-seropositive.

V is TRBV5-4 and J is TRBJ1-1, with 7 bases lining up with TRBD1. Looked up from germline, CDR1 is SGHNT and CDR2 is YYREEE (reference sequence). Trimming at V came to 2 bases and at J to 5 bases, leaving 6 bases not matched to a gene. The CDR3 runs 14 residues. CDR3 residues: CASSFTGVGTEAFF. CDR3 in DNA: TGTGCCAGCAGCTTTACAGGGGTGGGGACTGAAGCTTTCTTT.

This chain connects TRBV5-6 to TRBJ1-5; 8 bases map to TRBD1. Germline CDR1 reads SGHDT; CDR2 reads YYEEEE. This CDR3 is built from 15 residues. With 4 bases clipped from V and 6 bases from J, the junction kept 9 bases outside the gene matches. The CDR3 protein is CASSVGQGRTQPQHF. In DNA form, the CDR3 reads TGTGCCAGCAGCGTAGGACAGGGTCGGACTCAGCCCCAGCATTTT.

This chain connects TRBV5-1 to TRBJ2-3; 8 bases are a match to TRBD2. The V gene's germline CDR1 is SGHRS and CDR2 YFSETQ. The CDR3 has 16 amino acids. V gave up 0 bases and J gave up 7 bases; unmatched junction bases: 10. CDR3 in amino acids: CASSLAGGGSIHTQYF. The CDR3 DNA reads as TGCGCCAGCAGCTTGGCCGGGGGGGGGAGTATCCATACGCAGTATTTT.

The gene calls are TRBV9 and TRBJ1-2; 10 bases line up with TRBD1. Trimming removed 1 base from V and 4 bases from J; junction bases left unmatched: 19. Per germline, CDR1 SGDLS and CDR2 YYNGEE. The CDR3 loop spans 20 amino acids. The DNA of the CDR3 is TGTGCCAGCAGCGTATCCTTGGGGGGGGGACAGGGGATGATTAGCTATGGCTACACCTTC. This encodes CASSVSLGGGQGMISYGYTF. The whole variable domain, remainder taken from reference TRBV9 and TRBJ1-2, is DSGVTQTPKHLITATGQRVTLRCSPRSGDLSVYWYQQSLDQGLQFLIQYYNGEERAKGNILERFSAQQFPDLHSELNLSSLELGDSALYFCASSVSLGGGQGMISYGYTFGSGTRLTVV.

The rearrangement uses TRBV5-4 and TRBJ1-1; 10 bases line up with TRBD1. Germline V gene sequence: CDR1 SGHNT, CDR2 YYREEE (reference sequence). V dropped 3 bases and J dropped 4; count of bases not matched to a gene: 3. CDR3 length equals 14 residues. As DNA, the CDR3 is TGTGCCAGCAGCTGGGACAGGGGTTTCACTGAAGCTTTCTTT. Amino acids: CASSWDRGFTEAFF.

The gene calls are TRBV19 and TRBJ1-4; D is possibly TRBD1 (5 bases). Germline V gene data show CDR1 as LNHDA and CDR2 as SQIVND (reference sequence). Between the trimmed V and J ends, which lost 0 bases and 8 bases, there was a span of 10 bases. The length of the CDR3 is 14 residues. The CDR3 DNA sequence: TGTGCCAGTAGTATAGATCGATCAGGGGAAAAACTGTTTTTT. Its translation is CASSIDRSGEKLFF.

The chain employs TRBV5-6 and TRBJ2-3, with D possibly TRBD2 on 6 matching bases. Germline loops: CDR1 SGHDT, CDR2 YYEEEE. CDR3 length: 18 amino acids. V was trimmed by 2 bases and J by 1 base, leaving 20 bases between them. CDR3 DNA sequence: TGTGCCAGCAGCTTCAGGACGGGAGTCGTATGGGGCACAGATACGCAGTATTTT. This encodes CASSFRTGVVWGTDTQYF.

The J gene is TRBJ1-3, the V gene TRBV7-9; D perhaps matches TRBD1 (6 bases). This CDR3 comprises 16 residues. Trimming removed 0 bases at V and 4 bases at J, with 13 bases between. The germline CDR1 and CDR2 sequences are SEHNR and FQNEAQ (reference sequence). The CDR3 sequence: CASSLASNRDGNTIYF. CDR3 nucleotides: TGTGCCAGCAGCTTAGCCTCGAACAGGGACGGAAACACCATATATTTT.

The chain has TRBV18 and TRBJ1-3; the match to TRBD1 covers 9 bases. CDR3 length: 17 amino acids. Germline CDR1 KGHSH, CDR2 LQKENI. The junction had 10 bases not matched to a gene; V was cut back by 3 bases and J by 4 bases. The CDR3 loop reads CASSPQAGQGAGNTIYF. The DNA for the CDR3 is TGTGCCAGCTCACCCCAGGCGGGACAGGGTGCAGGAAACACCATATATTTT.

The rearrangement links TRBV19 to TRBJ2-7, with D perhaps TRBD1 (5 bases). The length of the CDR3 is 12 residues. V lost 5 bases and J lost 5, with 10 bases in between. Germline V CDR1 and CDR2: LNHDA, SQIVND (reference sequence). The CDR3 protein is CASSHRRNEQYF. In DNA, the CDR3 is TGTGCCAGTAGTCACAGGCGGAACGAGCAGTACTTC.

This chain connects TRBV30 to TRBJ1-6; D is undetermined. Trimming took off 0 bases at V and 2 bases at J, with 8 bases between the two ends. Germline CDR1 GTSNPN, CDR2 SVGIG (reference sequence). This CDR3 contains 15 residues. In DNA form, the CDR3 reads TGTGCCTGGAGTGTAACCAGGACCTATAATTCACCCCTCCACTTT. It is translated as CAWSVTRTYNSPLHF.

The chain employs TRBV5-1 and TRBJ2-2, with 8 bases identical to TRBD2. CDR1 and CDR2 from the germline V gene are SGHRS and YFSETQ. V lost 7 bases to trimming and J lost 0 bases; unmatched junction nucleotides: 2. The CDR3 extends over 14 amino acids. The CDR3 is CASGGLANTGELFF. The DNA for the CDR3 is TGCGCCAGCGGGGGACTAGCGAACACCGGGGAGCTGTTTTTT.

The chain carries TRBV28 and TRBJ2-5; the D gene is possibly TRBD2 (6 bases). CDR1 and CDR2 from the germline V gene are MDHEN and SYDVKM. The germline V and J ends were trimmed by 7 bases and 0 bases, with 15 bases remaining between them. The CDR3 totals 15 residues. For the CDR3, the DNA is TGTGCCAGCATCGGCTCGGGAGCGTACCAAGAGACCCAGTACTTC. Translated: CASIGSGAYQETQYF.

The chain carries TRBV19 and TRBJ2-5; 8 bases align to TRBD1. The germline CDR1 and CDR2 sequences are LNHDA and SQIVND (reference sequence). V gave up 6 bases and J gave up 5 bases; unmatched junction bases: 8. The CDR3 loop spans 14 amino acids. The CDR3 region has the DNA TGTGCCAGTAGCCCCGACAGGGGCCGGGAGACCCAGTACTTC. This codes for CASSPDRGRETQYF.

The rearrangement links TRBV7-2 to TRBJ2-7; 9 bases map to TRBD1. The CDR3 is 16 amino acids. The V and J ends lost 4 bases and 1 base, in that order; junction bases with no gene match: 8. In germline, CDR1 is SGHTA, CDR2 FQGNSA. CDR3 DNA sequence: TGTGCCAGCAGCTCCAGCTTAGGGACAGGGTCCTACGAGCAGTACTTC. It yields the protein CASSSSLGTGSYEQYF.

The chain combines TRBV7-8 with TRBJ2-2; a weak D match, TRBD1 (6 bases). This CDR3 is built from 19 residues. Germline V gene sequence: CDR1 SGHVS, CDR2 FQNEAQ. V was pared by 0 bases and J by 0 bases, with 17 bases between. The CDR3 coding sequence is TGTGCCAGCAGCTTAGCGCGAGGCAGGGGACCCTCGAACACCGGGGAGCTGTTTTTT. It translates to CASSLARGRGPSNTGELFF.

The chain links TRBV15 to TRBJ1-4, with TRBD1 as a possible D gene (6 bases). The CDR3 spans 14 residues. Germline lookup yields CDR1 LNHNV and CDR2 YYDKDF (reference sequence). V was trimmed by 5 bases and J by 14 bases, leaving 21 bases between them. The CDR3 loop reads CATSADRGLLVLFF. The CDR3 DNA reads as TGTGCCACCAGCGCGGACAGAGGGTTACTCGTTCTGTTTTTT.

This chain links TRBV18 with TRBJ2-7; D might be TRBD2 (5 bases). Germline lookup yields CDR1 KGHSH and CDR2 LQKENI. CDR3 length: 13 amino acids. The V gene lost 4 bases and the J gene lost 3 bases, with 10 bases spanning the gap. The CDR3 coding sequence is TGTGCCAGCTCACTTACTAGAGACTACGAGCAGTACTTC. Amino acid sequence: CASSLTRDYEQYF.

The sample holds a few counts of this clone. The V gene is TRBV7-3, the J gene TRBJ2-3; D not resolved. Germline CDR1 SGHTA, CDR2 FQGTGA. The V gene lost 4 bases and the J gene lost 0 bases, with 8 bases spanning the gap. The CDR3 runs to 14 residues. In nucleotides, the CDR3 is TGTGCCAGCAGCTCGACACACAGCACAGATACGCAGTATTTT. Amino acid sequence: CASSSTHSTDTQYF. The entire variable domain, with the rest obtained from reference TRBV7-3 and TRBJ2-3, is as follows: GAGVSQTPSNKVTEKGKYVELRCDPISGHTALYWYRQSLGQGPEFLIYFQGTGAADDSGLPNDRFFAVRPEGSVSTLKIQRTERGDSAVYLCASSSTHSTDTQYFGPGTRLTVL.

The CDR3 nucleotides read TGTGCCAGCAGCCGGGACAGCCTTAGGGAGCAGTACTTC. Protein: CASSRDSLREQYF. The chain uses TRBV11-2 and TRBJ2-7; 7 nucleotides align to TRBD1. This CDR3 spans 13 amino acids. With 5 bases clipped from V and 7 bases from J, the junction kept 8 bases outside the gene matches. Germline CDR1 is SGHAT and CDR2 is FQNNGV.

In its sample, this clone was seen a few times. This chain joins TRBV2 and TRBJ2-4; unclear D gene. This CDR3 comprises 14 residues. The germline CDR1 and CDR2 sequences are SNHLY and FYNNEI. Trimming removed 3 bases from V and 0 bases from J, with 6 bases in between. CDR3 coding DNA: TGTGCCAGCAGTGACGGTCCAGCCAAAAACATTCAGTACTTC. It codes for CASSDGPAKNIQYF.

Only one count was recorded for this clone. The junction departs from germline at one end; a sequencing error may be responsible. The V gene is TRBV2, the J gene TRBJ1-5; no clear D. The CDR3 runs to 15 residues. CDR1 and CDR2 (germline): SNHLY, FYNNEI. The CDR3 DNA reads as TGTACCAGCAGAGAGGGAGCGTATAGCAATCAGCCCCAGCATTTT. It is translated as CTSREGAYSNQPQHF.

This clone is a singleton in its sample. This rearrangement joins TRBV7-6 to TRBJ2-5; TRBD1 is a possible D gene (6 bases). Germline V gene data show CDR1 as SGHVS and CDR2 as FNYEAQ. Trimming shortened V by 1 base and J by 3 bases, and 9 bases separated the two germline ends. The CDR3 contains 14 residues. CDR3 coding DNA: TGTGCCAGCAGCTTAGGTGGACAGAAAGAGACCCAGTACTTC. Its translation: CASSLGGQKETQYF.

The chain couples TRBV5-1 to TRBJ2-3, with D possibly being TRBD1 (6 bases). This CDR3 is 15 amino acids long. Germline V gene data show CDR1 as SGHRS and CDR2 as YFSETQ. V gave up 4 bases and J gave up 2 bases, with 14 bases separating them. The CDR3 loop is CASSLTGPDTDTQYF. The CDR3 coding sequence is TGCGCCAGCAGCCTCACAGGGCCGGACACAGATACGCAGTATTTT. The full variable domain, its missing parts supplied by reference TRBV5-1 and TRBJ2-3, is KAGVTQTPRYLIKTRGQQVTLSCSPISGHRSVSWYQQTPGQGLQFLFEYFSETQRNKGNFPGRFSGRQFSNSRSEMNVSTLELGDSALYLCASSLTGPDTDTQYFGPGTRLTVL.